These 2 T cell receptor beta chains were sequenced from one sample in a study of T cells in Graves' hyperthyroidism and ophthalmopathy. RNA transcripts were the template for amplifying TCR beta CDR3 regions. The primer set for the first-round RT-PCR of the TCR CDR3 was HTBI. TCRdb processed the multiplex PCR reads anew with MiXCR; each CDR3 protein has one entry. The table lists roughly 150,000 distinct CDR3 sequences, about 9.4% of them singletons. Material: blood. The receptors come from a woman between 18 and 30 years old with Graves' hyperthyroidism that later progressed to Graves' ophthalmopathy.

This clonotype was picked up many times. The DNA for the CDR3 is TGTGCCAGCAGTTGGATCACCGGGGAGCTGTTTTTT. This codes for CASSWITGELFF. The J gene is TRBJ2-2, the V gene TRBV6-1; no definite D call. Trimming cost V 5 bases and J 4 bases, with 5 bases left between them. CDR3 length: 12 amino acids. The germline V gene has CDR1 MNHNS and CDR2 SASEGT.

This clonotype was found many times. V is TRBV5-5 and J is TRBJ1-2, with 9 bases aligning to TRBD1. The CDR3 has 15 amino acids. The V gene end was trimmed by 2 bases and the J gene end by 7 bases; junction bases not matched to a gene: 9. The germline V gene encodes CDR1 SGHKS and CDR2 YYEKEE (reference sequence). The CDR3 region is CASSLGGTGFFGYTF. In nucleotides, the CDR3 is TGTGCCAGCAGCTTAGGAGGGACAGGGTTTTTTGGCTACACCTTC. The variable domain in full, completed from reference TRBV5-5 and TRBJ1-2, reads DAGVTQSPTHLIKTRGQQVTLRCSPISGHKSVSWYQQVLGQGPQFIFQYYEKEERGRGNFPDRFSARQFPNYSSELNVNALLLGDSALYLCASSLGGTGFFGYTFGSGTRLTVV.